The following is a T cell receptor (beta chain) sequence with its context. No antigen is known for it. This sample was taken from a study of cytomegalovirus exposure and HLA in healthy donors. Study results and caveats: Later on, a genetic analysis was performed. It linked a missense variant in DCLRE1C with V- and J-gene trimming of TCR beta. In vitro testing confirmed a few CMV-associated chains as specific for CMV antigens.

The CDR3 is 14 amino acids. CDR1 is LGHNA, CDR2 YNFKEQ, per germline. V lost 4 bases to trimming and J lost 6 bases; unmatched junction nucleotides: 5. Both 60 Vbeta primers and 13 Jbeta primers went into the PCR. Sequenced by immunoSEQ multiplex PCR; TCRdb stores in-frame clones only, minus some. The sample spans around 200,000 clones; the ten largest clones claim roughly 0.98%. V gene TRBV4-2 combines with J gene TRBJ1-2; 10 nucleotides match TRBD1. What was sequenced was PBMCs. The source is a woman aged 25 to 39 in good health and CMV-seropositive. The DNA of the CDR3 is TGTGCCAGCAGCCCGTTCGGGACAGGGGATGGCTACACCTTC. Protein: CASSPFGTGDGYTF.